The 14 T cell receptor beta chains presented below share a single source sample, sequenced in a study of T cell changes during pregnancy in multiple sclerosis. Sequenced by immunoSEQ multiplex PCR; TCRdb stores in-frame clones only, minus some. The top ten hold around 0.84% of the sample, which has approximately 89,000 clones, around 94% seen once. The sequenced sample was peripheral blood, obtained in the third trimester of pregnancy. These receptors were obtained from a female donor with multiple sclerosis, enrolled in a pregnancy study.

This clone was seen a single time. The rearrangement joins TRBV5-4 to TRBJ1-2; D is perhaps TRBD1 (5 bases). Trimming left V 0 bases short and J 9 bases short, with 12 bases between. The CDR3 has 13 residues. From germline, CDR1 is SGHNT and CDR2 YYREEE (reference sequence). The CDR3 DNA reads as TGTGCCAGCAGCTTGGACAGGTCCCTAAGCTACACCTTC. This sequence encodes CASSLDRSLSYTF.

In nucleotides, the CDR3 is TGTGCCAGCAGGGAGCGGGAGAGTCGGTACAATGAGCAGTTCTTC. It specifies CASRERESRYNEQFF. The chain recombines TRBV2 with TRBJ2-1; 8 nucleotides agree with TRBD2. Trimming cost V 6 bases and J 4 bases; bases outside gene matches: 8. The CDR3 is 15 amino acids. Germline V CDR1 and CDR2: SNHLY, FYNNEI.

The chain recombines TRBV10-1 with TRBJ2-2; perhaps TRBD1 as D (6 bases). V dropped 7 bases and J dropped 7 bases, with 16 bases sitting between them. CDR1 WNHNN and CDR2 SYGVQD come from the germline V gene (reference sequence). CDR3 size: 14 residues. CDR3: CASTDAGAGGELFF. Here the CDR3 DNA reads TGCGCCAGCACCGACGCAGGGGCCGGCGGGGAGCTGTTTTTT.

The chain joins TRBV4-3 to TRBJ1-1; D might be TRBD1 (5 bases). The ends were cut back, 0 bases at V and 3 bases at J, with 11 bases in the middle. The CDR3 consists of 15 residues. From germline, CDR1 is LGHNA and CDR2 YSLEER. The CDR3 DNA sequence: TGCGCCAGCAGCCAAGATCAAGACAGTTACACTGAAGCTTTCTTT. Protein: CASSQDQDSYTEAFF.

J is TRBJ2-7 and V is TRBV5-1; D is possibly TRBD1 (6 bases). The CDR3 spans 13 residues. V lost 1 base, J lost 5 bases, and 10 bases lay in between. The germline CDR1 and CDR2 sequences are SGHRS and YFSETQ. Written as DNA, the CDR3 is TGCGCCAGCAGCTTGCAGGGGTACAACGAGCAGTACTTC. Its translation is CASSLQGYNEQYF. Full variable domain (remainder filled in from reference TRBV5-1 and TRBJ2-7): KAGVTQTPRYLIKTRGQQVTLSCSPISGHRSVSWYQQTPGQGLQFLFEYFSETQRNKGNFPGRFSGRQFSNSRSEMNVSTLELGDSALYLCASSLQGYNEQYFGPGTRLTVT.

This clone showed up just once. The rearrangement links TRBV5-4 to TRBJ2-1, with TRBD2 as a possible D gene (5 bases). The V gene's germline CDR1 is SGHNT and CDR2 YYREEE (reference sequence). The germline V and J ends were trimmed by 0 bases and 0 bases, with 16 bases remaining between them. The CDR3 consists of 18 residues. The CDR3 loop reads CASSLGFGWESSYNEQFF. The DNA of the CDR3 is TGTGCCAGCAGCTTGGGGTTTGGGTGGGAGAGCTCCTACAATGAGCAGTTCTTC.

The rearrangement joins TRBV5-5 to TRBJ2-1; D not resolved. CDR1 SGHKS and CDR2 YYEKEE come from the germline V gene (reference sequence). Trimming stripped 0 bases from V and 5 bases from J, with 6 bases between. This CDR3 has 13 amino acids. CDR3: CASSLEHHNEQFF. Here the CDR3 DNA reads TGTGCCAGCAGCTTGGAACACCACAATGAGCAGTTCTTC.

The V call is TRBV5-1, the J call TRBJ2-1, with TRBD2 as a possible D gene (6 bases). Germline CDR1 and CDR2: SGHRS and YFSETQ. This CDR3 has 13 residues. V was trimmed by 5 bases and J by 4 bases, leaving 10 bases between them. The CDR3 spells CASRAGRYNEQFF. Here the CDR3 DNA reads TGCGCCAGCAGGGCGGGGCGGTACAATGAGCAGTTCTTC. Complete variable domain (other parts from reference TRBV5-1 and TRBJ2-1): KAGVTQTPRYLIKTRGQQVTLSCSPISGHRSVSWYQQTPGQGLQFLFEYFSETQRNKGNFPGRFSGRQFSNSRSEMNVSTLELGDSALYLCASRAGRYNEQFFGPGTRLTVL.

The V and J genes are TRBV10-3 and TRBJ2-7, with D tentatively TRBD2 (5 bases). Germline V gene data show CDR1 as ENHRY and CDR2 as SYGVKD. V was cut by 0 bases and J by 0 bases, with 12 bases left in between. The CDR3 is 16 amino acids. CDR3 DNA sequence: TGTGCCATCAGTGAGTCTGGAGGACGAATCTCCTACGAGCAGTACTTC. Amino acid sequence: CAISESGGRISYEQYF.

This clone appeared a single time. The J gene is TRBJ2-7, the V gene TRBV6-1, with TRBD2 matching 11 bases. Germline V gene lookup returns CDR1 MNHNS and CDR2 SASEGT. The ends lost 2 bases at V and 1 base at J; junction bases unmatched: 1. The CDR3 consists of 15 residues. CDR3 nucleotide sequence: TGTGCCAGCAGTGAATTAGCGGGAGGGTCCTACGAGCAGTACTTC. Amino acid sequence: CASSELAGGSYEQYF.

This chain uses TRBV28 with TRBJ1-2; weak D call: TRBD1 (6 bases). V was cut by 1 base and J by 4 bases, with 7 bases left in between. CDR1 and CDR2 from the germline V gene are MDHEN and SYDVKM. The CDR3 is made up of 13 amino acids. The CDR3 DNA reads TGTGCCAGCAGTTTATACAGGGCCTATGGCTACACCTTC. Encoded protein: CASSLYRAYGYTF.

The chain links TRBV7-9 to TRBJ2-6, with TRBD1 matching 10 bases. From germline, CDR1 is SEHNR and CDR2 FQNEAQ (reference sequence). This CDR3 region has 18 residues. The ends lost 2 bases at V and 1 base at J; junction bases unmatched: 5. The CDR3 reads CASSLTDRGFSGANVLTF. CDR3 coding DNA: TGTGCCAGCAGCTTAACGGACAGGGGGTTTTCTGGGGCCAACGTCCTGACTTTC.

The chain employs TRBV4-1 and TRBJ2-3; D is uncertain. The CDR3 runs 14 residues. Germline V gives CDR1 MGHRA, CDR2 YSYEKL. With 5 bases removed from V and 10 bases from J, the gap between germline ends came to 19 bases. CDR3 sequence reads: CASSSRLRSVSQYF. The CDR3 DNA reads TGCGCCAGCAGCTCCCGGTTGCGATCGGTTTCGCAGTATTTT.

This rearrangement joins TRBV27 to TRBJ2-7; D is undetermined. The V end was cut by 7 bases, the J end by 3 bases, with 13 bases between. Germline CDR1 reads MNHEY; CDR2 reads SMNVEV (reference sequence). This CDR3 spans 13 amino acids. The CDR3 DNA sequence: TGTGCCAGCACCCCCTCAGGCCGCTACGAGCAGTACTTC. Translated: CASTPSGRYEQYF.